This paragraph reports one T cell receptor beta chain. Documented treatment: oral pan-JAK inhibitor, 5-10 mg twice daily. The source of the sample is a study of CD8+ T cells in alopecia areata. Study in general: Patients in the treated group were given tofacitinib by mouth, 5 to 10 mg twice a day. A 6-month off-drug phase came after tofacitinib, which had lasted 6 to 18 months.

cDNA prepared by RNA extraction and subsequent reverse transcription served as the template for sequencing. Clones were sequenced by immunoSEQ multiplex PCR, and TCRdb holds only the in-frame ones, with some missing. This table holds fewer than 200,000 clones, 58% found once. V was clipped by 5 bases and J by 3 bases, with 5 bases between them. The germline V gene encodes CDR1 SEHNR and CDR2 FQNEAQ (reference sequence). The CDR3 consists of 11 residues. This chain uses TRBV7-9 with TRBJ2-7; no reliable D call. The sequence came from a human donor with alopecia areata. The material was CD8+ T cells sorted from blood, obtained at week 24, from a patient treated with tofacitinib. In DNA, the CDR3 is TGTGCCAGCAGCGAGGACTACGAGCAGTACTTC. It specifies CASSEDYEQYF.